This T cell receptor beta chain was obtained from a study of T cells in localized non-small cell lung cancer. Study-wide points: Greater blood T cell density accompanied longer overall survival. There were a median around 53 of the top 100 tumor clones appearing in adjacent lung.

Method: immunoSEQ multiplex PCR; TCRdb's copy keeps in-frame clones and lacks some. The sample lists tens of thousands of clones, about 85% seen once, with 20% in the top ten. Comments on this clone: Its target is unknown.

The receptor was derived from a female donor at least 60 years old with stage II squamous cell lung carcinoma. The sequencing here drew on peripheral blood, taken before any cancer treatment.

The CDR3 sequence: CASSATGGEQFF. CDR3 DNA: TGTGCCAGCAGCGCTACAGGGGGAGAGCAGTTCTTC. The J gene is TRBJ2-1, the V gene TRBV7-3; TRBD1 matches 8 bases. The V and J ends lost 5 bases and 10 bases, in that order; junction bases with no gene match: 4. Germline CDR1 and CDR2: SGHTA and FQGTGA. CDR3 length: 12 residues.